This T cell receptor beta chain derives from a study of vaccination and CD4 T cells after COVID-19. Oncomine TCR Beta short-read sequencing was applied to DNA from cultured CD4+ T cells. TCRdb recomputed calls from the PCR reads with MiXCR, one row per CDR3 protein. The repertoire consists of around 15,000 distinct CDR3 sequences, with around 61% occurring once and the leading ten covering about 7.7%. Concerning this clonotype itself: The antigen remains unidentified.

The V end lost 3 bases, the J end lost 7 bases, and 12 bases lay between the germline ends. The CDR3 consists of 14 residues. CDR1 is LNHDA, CDR2 SQIVND, per germline (reference sequence). Documented treatment: roughly ten-day PBMC culture with coronavirus spike peptide pools or control peptides (ViraFEST assay). Sequencing was carried out using CD4+ T cells from blood, cultured in vitro. The receptor was isolated from a human donor who had recovered from COVID-19. The chain uses TRBV19 and TRBJ2-2; D unclear. The CDR3 region has the DNA TGTGCCAGTAGTATTGGCCAACGCGGCGGGGAGCTGTTTTTT. Amino acid sequence: CASSIGQRGGELFF. Full variable domain (outside the CDR3, taken from reference TRBV19 and TRBJ2-2): DGGITQSPKYLFRKEGQNVTLSCEQNLNHDAMYWYRQDPGQGLRLIYYSQIVNDFQKGDIAEGYSVSREKKESFPLTVTSAQKNPTAFYLCASSIGQRGGELFFGEGSRLTVL.